This T cell receptor beta chain was identified in a study of T cells expressing NK-cell markers. In regard to this clonotype: Its antigen is currently unknown.

Generation of TCR beta cDNA was performed by 5'RACE template switching incorporating UMIs. TCRdb reprocessed the 5' RACE reads; each CDR3 protein has one entry and no DNA is given. The sample has fewer than 400,000 distinct CDR3 sequences; the top ten hold over 4%. Germline V CDR1 and CDR2: MNHEY, SVGAGI. The CDR3 totals 14 residues. Study conclusions and caveats: NKG2C+ dominant clonotypes from over 5 donors made up about 1.0-7.5% of CD8+ T cells.

The clonotype comes from a man aged 18-75 years in good health. Sequences were obtained from blood T cells: a sorted CD56 or NKG2C T cell subset, CD4+ or CD8+ T cells, or bulk PBMC T cells (not recorded which). V is TRBV6-5 and J is TRBJ2-5. This CDR3 reads CASSFTGFGETQYF.